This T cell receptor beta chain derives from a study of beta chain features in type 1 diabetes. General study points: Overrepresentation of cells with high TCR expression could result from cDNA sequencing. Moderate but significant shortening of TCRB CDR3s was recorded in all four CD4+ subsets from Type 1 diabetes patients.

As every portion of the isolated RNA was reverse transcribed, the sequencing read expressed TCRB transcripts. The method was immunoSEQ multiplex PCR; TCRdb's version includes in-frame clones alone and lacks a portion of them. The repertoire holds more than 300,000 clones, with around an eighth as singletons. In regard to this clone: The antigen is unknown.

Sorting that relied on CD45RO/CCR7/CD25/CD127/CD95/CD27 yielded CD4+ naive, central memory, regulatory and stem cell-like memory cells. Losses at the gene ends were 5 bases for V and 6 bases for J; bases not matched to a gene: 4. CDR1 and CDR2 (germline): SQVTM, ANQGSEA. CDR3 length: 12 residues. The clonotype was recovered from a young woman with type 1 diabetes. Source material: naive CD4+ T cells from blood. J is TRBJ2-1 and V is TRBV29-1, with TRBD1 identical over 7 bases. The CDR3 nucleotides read TGCAGCGTTACCGACAGGGTCAATGAGCAGTTCTTC. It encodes CSVTDRVNEQFF.